This T cell receptor beta chain was observed in a study of tumor-infiltrating lymphocytes in oesophageal squamous cell carcinoma (dated by TCRdb to 2016 to 2017). Library preparation was by PCR. For sequencing, an Illumina HiSeq 2000 was employed. TCRdb cleaned the public reads at Q25 with fastp, built clones with MiXCR and kept in-frame beta chains. When rows share a CDR3 protein, they turn into one entry using the most common DNA and genes. The sample table shows some 19,000 distinct CDR3 sequences, and 35% to 45% are seen once. Clones ranked in the top ten supply about 12% of the sample. The trim is 0 bases for V and 6 bases for J, with a gap of 9 bases between the germline ends. The CDR3 covers 13 residues, taking in both the cysteine and the phenylalanine. Only the CDR3 part of the read is kept: 39 bases, read in frame from the first base. Via the germline V gene, CDR1 is SGHTA and CDR2 FQGTGA.

This clonotype was recorded a few times. Its antigen has not been determined. One base away there is no much larger clone; base qualities are not given. Sequenced sample: esophageal tumor tissue. The sequence was obtained from a male donor with esophageal squamous cell carcinoma. The chain employs TRBV7-3 and TRBJ2-7; a weak D assignment points to TRBD2 (6 bases agree). The CDR3: CASSLTHGGEQYF. The DNA sequence is given as TGTGCCAGCAGCTTAACCCACGGGGGCGAGCAGTACTTC.